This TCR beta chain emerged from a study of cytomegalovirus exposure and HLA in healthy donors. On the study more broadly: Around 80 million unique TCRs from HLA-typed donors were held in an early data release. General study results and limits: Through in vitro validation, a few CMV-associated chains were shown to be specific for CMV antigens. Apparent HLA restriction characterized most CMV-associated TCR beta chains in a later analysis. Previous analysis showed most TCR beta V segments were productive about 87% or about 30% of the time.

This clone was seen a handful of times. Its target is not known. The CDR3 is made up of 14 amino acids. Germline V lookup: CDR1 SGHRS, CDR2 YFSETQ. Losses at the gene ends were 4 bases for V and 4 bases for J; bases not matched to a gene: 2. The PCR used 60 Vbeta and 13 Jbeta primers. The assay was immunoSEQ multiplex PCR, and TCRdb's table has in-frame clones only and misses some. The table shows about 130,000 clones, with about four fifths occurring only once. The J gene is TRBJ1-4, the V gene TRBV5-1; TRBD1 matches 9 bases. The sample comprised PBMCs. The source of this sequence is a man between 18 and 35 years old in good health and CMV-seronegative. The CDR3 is CASSPGQGNEKLFF. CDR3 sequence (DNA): TGCGCCAGCAGCCCGGGACAGGGTAATGAAAAACTGTTTTTT.